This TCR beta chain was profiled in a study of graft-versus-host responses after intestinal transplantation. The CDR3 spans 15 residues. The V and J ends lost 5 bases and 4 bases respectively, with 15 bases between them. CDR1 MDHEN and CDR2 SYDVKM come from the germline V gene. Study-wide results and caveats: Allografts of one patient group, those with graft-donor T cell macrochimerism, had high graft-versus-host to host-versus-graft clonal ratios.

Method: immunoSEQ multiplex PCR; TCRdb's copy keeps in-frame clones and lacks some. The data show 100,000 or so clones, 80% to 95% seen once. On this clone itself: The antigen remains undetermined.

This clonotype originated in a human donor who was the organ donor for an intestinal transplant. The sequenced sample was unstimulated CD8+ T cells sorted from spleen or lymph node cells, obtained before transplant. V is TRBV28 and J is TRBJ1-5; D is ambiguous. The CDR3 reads CASSPHRTLNQPQHF. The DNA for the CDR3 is TGTGCCAGCAGTCCCCACCGAACCCTAAATCAGCCCCAGCATTTT.